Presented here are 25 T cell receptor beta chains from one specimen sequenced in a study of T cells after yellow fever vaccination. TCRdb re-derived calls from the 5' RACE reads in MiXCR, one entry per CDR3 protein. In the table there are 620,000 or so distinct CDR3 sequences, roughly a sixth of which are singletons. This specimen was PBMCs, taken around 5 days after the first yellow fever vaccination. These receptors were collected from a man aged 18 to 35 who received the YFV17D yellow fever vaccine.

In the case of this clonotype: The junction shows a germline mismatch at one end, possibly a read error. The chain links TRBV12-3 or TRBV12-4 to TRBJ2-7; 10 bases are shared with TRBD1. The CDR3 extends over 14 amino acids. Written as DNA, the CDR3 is TGTACCAGCAGTCGGGACAGGGGATTGGGGGAGCAGTACTTC. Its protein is CTSSRDRGLGEQYF.

CDR3 sequence reads: CATRDRVNTGELFF. DNA of the CDR3: TGTGCCACCAGGGACAGGGTGAACACCGGGGAGCTGTTTTTT. J is TRBJ2-2 and V is TRBV24-1; 8 bases are shared with TRBD1. The length of the CDR3 is 14 residues. Germline V gene data show CDR1 as KGHDR and CDR2 as SFDVKD. With 7 bases clipped from V and 1 base from J, the junction kept 1 base outside the gene matches.

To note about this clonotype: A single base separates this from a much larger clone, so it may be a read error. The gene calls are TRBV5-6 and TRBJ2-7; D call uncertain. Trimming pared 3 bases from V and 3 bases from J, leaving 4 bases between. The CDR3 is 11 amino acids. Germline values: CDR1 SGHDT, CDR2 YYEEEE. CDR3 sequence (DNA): TGTGCCAGCAGCTGGGGCTACGAGCAGTACTTC. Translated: CASSWGYEQYF.

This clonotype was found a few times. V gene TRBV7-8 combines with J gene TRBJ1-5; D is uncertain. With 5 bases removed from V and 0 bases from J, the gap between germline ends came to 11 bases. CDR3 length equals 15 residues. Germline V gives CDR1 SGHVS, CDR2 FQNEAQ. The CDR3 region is CASSLRDYSNQPQHF. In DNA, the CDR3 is TGTGCCAGCAGCCTTCGAGATTATAGCAATCAGCCCCAGCATTTT.

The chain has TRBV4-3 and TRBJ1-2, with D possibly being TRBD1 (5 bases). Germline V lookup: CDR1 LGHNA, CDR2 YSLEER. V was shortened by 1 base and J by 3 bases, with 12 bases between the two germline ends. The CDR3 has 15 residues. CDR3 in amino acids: CASSQVAGRDYGYTF. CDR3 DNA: TGCGCCAGCAGCCAAGTTGCAGGGCGCGACTATGGCTACACCTTC.

CDR3 sequence: CASSPRTMGTNEQFF. CDR3 bases: TGTGCCAGCAGCCCCCGGACTATGGGGACCAATGAGCAGTTCTTC. The rearrangement joins TRBV11-2 to TRBJ2-1; a weak D match, TRBD2 (6 bases). This CDR3 has 15 amino acids. The V gene lost 5 bases and the J gene lost 6 bases, with 17 bases spanning the gap. In germline, CDR1 is SGHAT, CDR2 FQNNGV.

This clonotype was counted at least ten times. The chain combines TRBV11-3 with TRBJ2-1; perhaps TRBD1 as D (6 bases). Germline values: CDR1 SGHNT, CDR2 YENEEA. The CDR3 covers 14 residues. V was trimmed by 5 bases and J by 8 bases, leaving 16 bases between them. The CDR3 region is CASSETNREHEQFF. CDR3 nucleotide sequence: TGTGCCAGCAGCGAGACAAACAGGGAGCATGAGCAGTTCTTC.

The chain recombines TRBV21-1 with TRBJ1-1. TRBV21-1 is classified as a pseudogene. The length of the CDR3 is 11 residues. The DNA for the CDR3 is TGTGCCCTTAAGGAGAACACTGAAGCTTTCTTT. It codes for CALKENTEAFF.

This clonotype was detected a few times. The CDR3 spells CASSSPRTGIGKTQYF. In DNA form, the CDR3 reads TGTGCCAGCAGCTCCCCGCGGACAGGGATTGGAAAGACCCAGTACTTC. The chain carries TRBV7-2 and TRBJ2-5; TRBD1 agrees at 8 bases. CDR1 is SGHTA and CDR2 is FQGNSA in the germline V gene. The CDR3 extends over 16 amino acids. After removal of 4 bases from V and 6 bases from J, the junction contained 13 bases not matched to a gene.

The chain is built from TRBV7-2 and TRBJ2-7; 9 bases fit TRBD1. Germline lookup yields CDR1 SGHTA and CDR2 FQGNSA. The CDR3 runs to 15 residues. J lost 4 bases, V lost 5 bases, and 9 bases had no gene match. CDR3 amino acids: CASSTIQGAPYEQYF. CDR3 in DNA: TGTGCCAGCAGCACAATACAGGGGGCCCCTTACGAGCAGTACTTC. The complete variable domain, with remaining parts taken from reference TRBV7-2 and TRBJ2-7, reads GAGVSQSPSNKVTEKGKDVELRCDPISGHTALYWYRQSLGQGLEFLIYFQGNSAPDKSGLPSDRFSAERTGGSVSTLTIQRTQQEDSAVYLCASSTIQGAPYEQYFGPGTRLTVT.

The CDR3 DNA sequence: TGTGCCACCAGCAGAGATTGGACCGAGCAGTTCTTC. It encodes CATSRDWTEQFF. The chain joins TRBV15 to TRBJ2-1; D gene ambiguous. The CDR3 length is 12 residues. CDR1 and CDR2 (germline): LNHNV, YYDKDF (reference sequence). V was clipped by 0 bases and J by 10 bases, with 7 bases between them.

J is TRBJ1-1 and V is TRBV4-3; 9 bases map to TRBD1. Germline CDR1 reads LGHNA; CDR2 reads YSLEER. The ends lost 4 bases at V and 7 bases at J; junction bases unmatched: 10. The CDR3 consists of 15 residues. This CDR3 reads CASSPRTGEGSEAFF. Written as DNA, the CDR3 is TGCGCCAGCAGCCCTAGGACAGGGGAAGGGAGTGAAGCTTTCTTT.

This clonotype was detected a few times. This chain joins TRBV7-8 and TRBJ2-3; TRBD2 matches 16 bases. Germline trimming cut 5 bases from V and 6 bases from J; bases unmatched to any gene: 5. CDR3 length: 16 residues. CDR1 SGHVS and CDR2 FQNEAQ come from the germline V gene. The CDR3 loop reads CASSHGTSGGADTQYF. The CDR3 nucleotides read TGTGCCAGCAGCCACGGGACTAGCGGGGGGGCTGATACGCAGTATTTT.

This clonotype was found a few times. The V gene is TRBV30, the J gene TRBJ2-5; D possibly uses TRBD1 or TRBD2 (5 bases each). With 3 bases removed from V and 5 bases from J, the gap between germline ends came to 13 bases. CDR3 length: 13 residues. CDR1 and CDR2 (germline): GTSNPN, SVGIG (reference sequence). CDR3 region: CAWSGRGRETQYF. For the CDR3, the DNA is TGTGCCTGGAGCGGACGGGGCCGTGAGACCCAGTACTTC.

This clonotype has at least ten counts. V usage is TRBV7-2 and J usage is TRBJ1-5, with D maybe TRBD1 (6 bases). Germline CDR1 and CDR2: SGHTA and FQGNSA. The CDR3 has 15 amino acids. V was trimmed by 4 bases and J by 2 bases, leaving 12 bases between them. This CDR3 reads CASSSSRGGNQPQHF. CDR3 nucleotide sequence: TGTGCCAGCAGCTCCAGCAGGGGTGGCAATCAGCCCCAGCATTTT.

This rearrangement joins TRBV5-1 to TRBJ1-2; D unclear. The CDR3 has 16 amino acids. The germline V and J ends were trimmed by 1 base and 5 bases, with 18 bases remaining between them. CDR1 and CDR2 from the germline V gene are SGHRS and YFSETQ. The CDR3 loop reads CASSLLASESGYGYTF. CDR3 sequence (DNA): TGCGCCAGCAGCTTGCTGGCCTCAGAGTCGGGATATGGCTACACCTTC.

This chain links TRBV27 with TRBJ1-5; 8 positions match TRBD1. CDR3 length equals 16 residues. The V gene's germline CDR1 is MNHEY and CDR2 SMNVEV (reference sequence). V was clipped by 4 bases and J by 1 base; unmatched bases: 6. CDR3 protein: CASSSRGRGSNQPQHF. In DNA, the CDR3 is TGTGCCAGCAGTTCCAGGGGGCGGGGAAGCAATCAGCCCCAGCATTTT.

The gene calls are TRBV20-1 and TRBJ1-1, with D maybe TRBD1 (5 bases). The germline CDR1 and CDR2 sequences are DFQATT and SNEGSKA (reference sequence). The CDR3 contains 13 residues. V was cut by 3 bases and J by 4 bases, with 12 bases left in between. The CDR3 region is CSASIRAGTEAFF. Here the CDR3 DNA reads TGCAGTGCTAGTATCAGGGCCGGCACTGAAGCTTTCTTT.

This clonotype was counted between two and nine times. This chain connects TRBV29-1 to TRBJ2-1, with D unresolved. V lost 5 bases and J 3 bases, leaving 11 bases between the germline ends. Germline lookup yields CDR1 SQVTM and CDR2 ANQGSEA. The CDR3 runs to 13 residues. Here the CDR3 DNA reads TGCAGCGTTAGAGAAGAAATCTACAATGAGCAGTTCTTC. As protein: CSVREEIYNEQFF.

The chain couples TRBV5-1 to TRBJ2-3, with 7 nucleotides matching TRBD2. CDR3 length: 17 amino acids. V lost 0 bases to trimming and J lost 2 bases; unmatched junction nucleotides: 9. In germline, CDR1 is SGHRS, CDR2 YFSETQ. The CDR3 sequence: CASSLGGGGSFTDTQYF. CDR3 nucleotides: TGCGCCAGCAGCTTGGGTGGCGGGGGTTCTTTCACAGATACGCAGTATTTT.

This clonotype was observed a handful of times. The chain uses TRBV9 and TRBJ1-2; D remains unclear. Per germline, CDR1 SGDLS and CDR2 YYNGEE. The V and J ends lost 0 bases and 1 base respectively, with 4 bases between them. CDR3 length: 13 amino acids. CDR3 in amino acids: CASSVELNYGYTF. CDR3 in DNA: TGTGCCAGCAGCGTAGAACTTAACTATGGCTACACCTTC.

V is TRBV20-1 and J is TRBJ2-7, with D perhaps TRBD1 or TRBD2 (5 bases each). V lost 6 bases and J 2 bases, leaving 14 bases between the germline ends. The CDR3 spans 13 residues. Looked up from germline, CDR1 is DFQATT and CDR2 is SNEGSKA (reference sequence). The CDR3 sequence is CSASGTYPYEQYF. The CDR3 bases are TGCAGTGCATCCGGGACGTACCCCTACGAGCAGTACTTC.

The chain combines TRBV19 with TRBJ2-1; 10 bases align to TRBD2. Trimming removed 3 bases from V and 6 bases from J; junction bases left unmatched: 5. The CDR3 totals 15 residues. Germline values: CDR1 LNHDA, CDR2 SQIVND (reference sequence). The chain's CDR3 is CASSMWSGGANEQFF. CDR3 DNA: TGTGCCAGTAGTATGTGGAGCGGGGGGGCCAATGAGCAGTTCTTC. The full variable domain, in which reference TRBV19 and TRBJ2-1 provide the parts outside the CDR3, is DGGITQSPKYLFRKEGQNVTLSCEQNLNHDAMYWYRQDPGQGLRLIYYSQIVNDFQKGDIAEGYSVSREKKESFPLTVTSAQKNPTAFYLCASSMWSGGANEQFFGPGTRLTVL.

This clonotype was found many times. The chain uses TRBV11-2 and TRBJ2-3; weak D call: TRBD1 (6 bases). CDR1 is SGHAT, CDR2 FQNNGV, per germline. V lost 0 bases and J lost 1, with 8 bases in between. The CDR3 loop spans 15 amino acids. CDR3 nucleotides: TGTGCCAGCAGCTTAGACAGGGGAGGCACAGATACGCAGTATTTT. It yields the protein CASSLDRGGTDTQYF.

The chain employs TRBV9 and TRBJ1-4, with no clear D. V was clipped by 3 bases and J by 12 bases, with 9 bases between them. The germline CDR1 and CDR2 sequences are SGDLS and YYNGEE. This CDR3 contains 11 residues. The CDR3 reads CASSDGGQLFF. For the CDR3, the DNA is TGTGCCAGCAGCGACGGAGGACAACTGTTTTTT.